Below, one TCR beta chain is given with its context. Its antigen is as yet unknown. The data belong to a study of T cells in Graves' hyperthyroidism and ophthalmopathy. Study context: Peripheral blood was obtained at initial diagnosis, preceding any treatment. Overall study results and limits: Ophthalmopathy, which appeared later, was predicted by the model a median around 6 months before onset.

RNA transcripts served as the template for amplifying TCR beta CDR3 regions. The TCR CDR3 first-round RT-PCR relied on the HTBI primer set. TCRdb recomputed calls from the multiplex PCR reads with MiXCR, one row per CDR3 protein. In the table there are hundreds of thousands of distinct CDR3 sequences, around 15% of which are singletons. The CDR3 totals 16 residues. Trimming took off 6 bases at V and 4 bases at J, with 19 bases between the two ends. Germline V gene lookup returns CDR1 MNHNS and CDR2 SASEGT. Material: blood. The gene calls are TRBV6-1 and TRBJ1-5; D possibly corresponds to TRBD1 (5 bases). The source is a woman aged 55-69 years with Graves' ophthalmopathy. This CDR3 is CASRNTQDSRNQPQHF. In nucleotides, the CDR3 is TGTGCCAGCAGGAATACACAAGACAGCCGAAATCAGCCCCAGCATTTT.